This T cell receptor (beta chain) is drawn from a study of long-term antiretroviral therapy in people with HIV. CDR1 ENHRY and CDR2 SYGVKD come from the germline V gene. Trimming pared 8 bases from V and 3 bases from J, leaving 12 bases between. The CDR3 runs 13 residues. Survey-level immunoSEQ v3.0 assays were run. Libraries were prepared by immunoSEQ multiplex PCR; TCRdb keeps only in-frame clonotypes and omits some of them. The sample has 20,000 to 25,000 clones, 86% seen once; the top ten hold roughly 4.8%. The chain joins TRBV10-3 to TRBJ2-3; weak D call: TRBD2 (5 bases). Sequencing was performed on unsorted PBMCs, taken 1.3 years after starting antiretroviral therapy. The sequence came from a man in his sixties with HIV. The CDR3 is CAIGAVRTDTQYF. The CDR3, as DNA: TGTGCCATCGGAGCGGTTCGGACAGATACGCAGTATTTT.